These 27 T cell receptor beta chains originate from one sample sequenced in a study of beta chain features in type 1 diabetes listed by TCRdb under 2018. The paper as a whole reports these results and caveats: A moderate but significant shortening of TCRB CDR3 length was observed in type 1 diabetes patients in all four CD4+ subsets.

The library was obtained by the immunoSEQ multiplex PCR assay. The High Capacity cDNA Reverse Transcription Kit was used to reverse transcribe all of the isolated RNA, meaning that expressed TCRB transcripts were what got sequenced. The source is immuneACCESS, and TCRdb retained only in-frame sequences with V and J called. Part of the clones is not carried over; for the studies checked, unresolved V genes explain less than half of this, and the remainder is unexplained. The sample contains 280,000 or so clones, approximately 16% of them found a single time. About 0.014% of the sample is in the top ten clones. Their antigen targets remain unknown. Sequencing was done on a sample of naive CD4+ T cells from blood. The intended sense of this specimen's cell subset or site label: true naive CD4+ T cells. These receptors were collected from a man aged 18 to 29 with type 1 diabetes.

A note on this clone: The sample has other DNA sequences that encode this CDR3 too. The V and J genes are TRBV6-5 and TRBJ2-7; 9 bases line up with TRBD1. CDR1 is MNHEY and CDR2 is SVGAGI in the germline V gene. Trimming cost V 0 bases and J 1 base; bases outside gene matches: 1. The CDR3 runs 15 residues. Here the CDR3 reads CASSYSGTGSYEQYF. Here the CDR3 DNA reads TGTGCCAGCAGTTACTCCGGGACAGGGTCCTACGAGCAGTACTTC.

The chain combines TRBV5-1 with TRBJ2-3; D not certain. CDR3 length equals 15 residues. V lost 1 base and J lost 2, with 11 bases in between. The germline V gene has CDR1 SGHRS and CDR2 YFSETQ. CDR3 bases: TGCGCCAGCAGCTTGTCCCCAGATACCACAGATACGCAGTATTTT. Translated, it gives CASSLSPDTTDTQYF. Looking up the rest from reference TRBV5-1 and TRBJ2-3 gives the full variable domain: KAGVTQTPRYLIKTRGQQVTLSCSPISGHRSVSWYQQTPGQGLQFLFEYFSETQRNKGNFPGRFSGRQFSNSRSEMNVSTLELGDSALYLCASSLSPDTTDTQYFGPGTRLTVL.

This clone appeared a few times. V usage is TRBV27 and J usage is TRBJ2-3; D might be TRBD2 (6 bases). This CDR3 comprises 13 residues. The V end was cut by 5 bases, the J end by 10 bases, with 16 bases between. In germline, CDR1 is MNHEY, CDR2 SMNVEV (reference sequence). The CDR3 protein is CASSPPRLGAQYF. CDR3 in DNA: TGTGCCAGCAGTCCCCCCCGACTAGGAGCGCAGTATTTT.

The rearrangement joins TRBV10-3 to TRBJ1-2; D is uncertain. CDR3 size: 14 residues. The V end lost 0 bases, the J end lost 2 bases, and 7 bases lay between the germline ends. The germline gives CDR1 ENHRY, CDR2 SYGVKD. CDR3 DNA: TGTGCCATCAGTGAGTCTAACAGAAACTATGGCTACACCTTC. Encoded protein: CAISESNRNYGYTF.

The V gene is TRBV30, the J gene TRBJ1-3; D is unclear. The CDR3 is 16 amino acids. V was clipped by 0 bases and J by 0 bases, with 12 bases between them. In germline, CDR1 is GTSNPN, CDR2 SVGIG (reference sequence). CDR3 region: CAWSVRQRISGNTIYF. As DNA, the CDR3 is TGTGCCTGGAGTGTACGGCAGCGAATCTCTGGAAACACCATATATTTT.

This chain connects TRBV7-8 to TRBJ2-3, with D unclear. V was pared by 1 base and J by 6 bases, with 11 bases between. CDR3 size: 14 residues. Germline V gene sequence: CDR1 SGHVS, CDR2 FQNEAQ. CDR3 sequence: CASSLGQTLDTQYF. DNA for the CDR3: TGTGCCAGCAGCTTAGGCCAGACTCTTGATACGCAGTATTTT.

The chain links TRBV5-6 to TRBJ2-1; maybe TRBD1 (5 bases). V was cut by 3 bases and J by 1 base, with 8 bases left in between. Germline V CDR1 and CDR2: SGHDT, YYEEEE. The CDR3 consists of 14 residues. CDR3 region: CASSSRVSYNEQFF. CDR3 sequence (DNA): TGTGCCAGCAGCTCCAGGGTTTCCTACAATGAGCAGTTCTTC.

V is TRBV27 and J is TRBJ1-1; D remains ambiguous. The CDR3 contains 15 residues. V was cut by 4 bases and J by 4 bases, with 16 bases left in between. Germline loops: CDR1 MNHEY, CDR2 SMNVEV (reference sequence). CDR3 loop: CASSSAPGLGTEAFF. CDR3 sequence (DNA): TGTGCCAGCAGTTCGGCACCCGGGTTGGGCACTGAAGCTTTCTTT.

This clone occurred a few times. The chain uses TRBV29-1 and TRBJ1-2; possible D gene TRBD1, 5 bases. CDR3 size: 16 residues. The V end was cut by 5 bases, the J end by 0 bases, with 19 bases between. Germline values: CDR1 SQVTM, CDR2 ANQGSEA. Here the CDR3 DNA reads TGCAGCGTTTTCGTGAGGGGAGGGGATTCTAACTATGGCTACACCTTC. Encoded protein: CSVFVRGGDSNYGYTF.

The V call is TRBV18, the J call TRBJ2-6, with 8 bases that match TRBD1. Trimming took 5 bases from V and 2 from J; bases not matched to a gene: 8. CDR1 and CDR2 (germline): KGHSH, LQKENI. This CDR3 has 17 residues. In DNA form, the CDR3 reads TGTGCCAGCTCAGCGACAGGGGTAAGGCCTGGGGCCAACGTCCTGACTTTC. This sequence encodes CASSATGVRPGANVLTF. Filled out from reference TRBV18 and TRBJ2-6, the complete variable domain reads NAGVMQNPRHLVRRRGQEARLRCSPMKGHSHVYWYRQLPEEGLKFMVYLQKENIIDESGMPKERFSAEFPKEGPSILRIQQVVRGDSAAYFCASSATGVRPGANVLTFGAGSRLTVL.

The chain is built from TRBV5-4 and TRBJ2-1; D is unclear. The CDR3 is 15 amino acids. Between the trimmed V and J ends, which lost 5 bases and 1 base, there was a span of 13 bases. From germline, CDR1 is SGHNT and CDR2 YYREEE (reference sequence). Here the CDR3 reads CASSPNLGSYNEQFF. In DNA, the CDR3 is TGTGCCAGCAGTCCGAACCTAGGTTCCTACAATGAGCAGTTCTTC.

This chain uses TRBV5-1 with TRBJ2-3; 8 bases are shared with TRBD2. CDR1 and CDR2 from the germline V gene are SGHRS and YFSETQ. With 0 bases clipped from V and 0 bases from J, the junction kept 3 bases outside the gene matches. The CDR3 contains 16 residues. The CDR3 spells CASSLAQRGSTDTQYF. The CDR3 nucleotides are TGCGCCAGCAGCTTGGCCCAGCGGGGGAGCACAGATACGCAGTATTTT.

The chain links TRBV5-6 to TRBJ2-2, with TRBD2 identical over 7 bases. Looked up from germline, CDR1 is SGHDT and CDR2 is YYEEEE. The CDR3 has 12 amino acids. V lost 2 bases to trimming and J lost 17 bases; unmatched junction nucleotides: 9. For the CDR3, the DNA is TGTGCCAGCAGCTTCCGGGAGGCCCAACGTTTTTTT. This codes for CASSFREAQRFF.

The rearrangement links TRBV28 to TRBJ2-5, with 8 bases that match TRBD1. The length of the CDR3 is 12 residues. Trimming at V came to 10 bases and at J to 3 bases, leaving 4 bases not matched to a gene. Germline V lookup: CDR1 MDHEN, CDR2 SYDVKM. DNA for the CDR3: TGTGCCACCTCGACAGGGGAAGAGACCCAGTACTTC. Translation gives CATSTGEETQYF.

V usage is TRBV9 and J usage is TRBJ1-1; D uncertain. Deletions cut 3 bases from V and 5 bases from J, with 14 bases between. Germline CDR1 and CDR2: SGDLS and YYNGEE. This CDR3 has 14 amino acids. Here the CDR3 DNA reads TGTGCCAGCAGCGGATACCCTACCGGGACTGAAGCTTTCTTT. Amino acids: CASSGYPTGTEAFF.

This chain links TRBV18 with TRBJ1-1; tentatively, D is TRBD1 (5 bases). CDR1 KGHSH and CDR2 LQKENI come from the germline V gene. The germline V and J ends were trimmed by 5 bases and 7 bases, with 11 bases remaining between them. The CDR3 has 12 residues. This CDR3 reads CASSAGYSEAFF. CDR3 nucleotide sequence: TGTGCCAGCTCAGCAGGGTACAGTGAAGCTTTCTTT.

The chain is built from TRBV29-1 and TRBJ2-3; 7 nucleotides line up with TRBD2. CDR3 length equals 13 residues. The junction had 11 bases not matched to a gene; V was cut back by 7 bases and J by 7 bases. Germline V gene lookup returns CDR1 SQVTM and CDR2 ANQGSEA. CDR3 in DNA: TGCAGCGCCGAGCGGGACTTGGGGAATACGCAGTATTTT. This codes for CSAERDLGNTQYF.

This clone has ten or more counts. The rearrangement uses TRBV7-9 and TRBJ1-5, with TRBD1 matching over 8 bases. CDR3 size: 15 residues. V lost 1 base to trimming and J lost 6 bases; unmatched junction nucleotides: 5. CDR1 is SEHNR, CDR2 FQNEAQ, per germline (reference sequence). The CDR3 DNA follows: TGTGCCAGCAGCTTAGGGACAGGGAATCGTCAGCCCCAGCATTTT. It yields the protein CASSLGTGNRQPQHF.

This clone was detected a few times. V gene TRBV20-1 combines with J gene TRBJ2-1; D perhaps matches TRBD1 (7 bases). V lost 4 bases and J 15 bases, leaving 16 bases between the germline ends. The germline CDR1 and CDR2 sequences are DFQATT and SNEGSKA (reference sequence). The CDR3 has 11 residues. This CDR3 reads CSATEGAIPFF. The CDR3 nucleotides read TGCAGTGCTACGGAGGGGGCGATCCCGTTCTTC.

Turning to this clone: Other DNA sequences in the sample encode the same CDR3. The rearrangement links TRBV7-2 to TRBJ2-7; no firm D call. Germline V gives CDR1 SGHTA, CDR2 FQGNSA. This CDR3 is built from 13 residues. The ends were cut back, 5 bases at V and 0 bases at J, with 8 bases in the middle. The CDR3 nucleotides are TGTGCCAGCAGCCGTACAAGCTCCTACGAGCAGTACTTC. Protein: CASSRTSSYEQYF.

The CDR3 reads CASSLPGQLLAKNIQYF. The CDR3 nucleotides are TGTGCCAGTAGCCTCCCCGGACAGCTACTAGCCAAAAACATTCAGTACTTC. The J gene is TRBJ2-4, the V gene TRBV19; a possible D gene is TRBD1 (6 bases). The length of the CDR3 is 17 residues. Germline V gene lookup returns CDR1 LNHDA and CDR2 SQIVND (reference sequence). Trimming cost V 6 bases and J 0 bases, with 18 bases left between them.

A few counts support this clone. The DNA of the CDR3 is TGTGCCAGCAGTCCCCCCGTTGGCGGTTCGAGGGGCTACACCTTC. It specifies CASSPPVGGSRGYTF. This rearrangement joins TRBV28 to TRBJ1-2; D is uncertain. Germline values: CDR1 MDHEN, CDR2 SYDVKM. CDR3 length equals 15 residues. Trimming left V 5 bases short and J 8 bases short, with 21 bases between.

The J gene is TRBJ1-4, the V gene TRBV5-1; D may be TRBD1 (6 bases). Looked up from germline, CDR1 is SGHRS and CDR2 is YFSETQ. This CDR3 has 15 residues. V lost 0 bases, J lost 8 bases, and 14 bases lay in between. Here the CDR3 DNA reads TGCGCCAGCAGCTTGGATTCAGGGGTTGCAGAAAAACTGTTTTTT. Its translation is CASSLDSGVAEKLFF.

CDR3 sequence (DNA): TGTGCCAGCAGCCCCGGGGGTTTAACCTACAATGAGCAGTTCTTC. Translating gives CASSPGGLTYNEQFF. The J gene is TRBJ2-1, the V gene TRBV28; possible D gene TRBD2, 6 bases. The CDR3 runs to 15 residues. The germline V gene has CDR1 MDHEN and CDR2 SYDVKM. V was pared by 6 bases and J by 2 bases, with 14 bases between.

This clone was counted only a few times. This chain links TRBV9 with TRBJ2-3; 10 positions match TRBD2. V was pared by 4 bases and J by 1 base, with 9 bases of the junction left unmatched. This CDR3 region has 17 residues. Germline V gives CDR1 SGDLS, CDR2 YYNGEE. CDR3 amino acids: CASSPRAGGRGTDTQYF. CDR3 nucleotide sequence: TGTGCCAGCAGCCCCCGAGCGGGGGGGCGGGGCACAGATACGCAGTATTTT.

This chain joins TRBV29-1 and TRBJ2-5; TRBD1 aligns across 9 bases. V dropped 6 bases and J dropped 4; count of bases not matched to a gene: 12. Germline assignment: CDR1 SQVTM and CDR2 ANQGSEA. This CDR3 has 15 amino acids. CDR3 in amino acids: CSVERTGVFAETQYF. CDR3 DNA: TGCAGCGTAGAAAGGACAGGGGTTTTCGCAGAGACCCAGTACTTC.

This clone was picked up a small number of times. This chain connects TRBV7-2 to TRBJ2-1, with D possibly matching TRBD1 (6 bases). The germline V and J ends were trimmed by 6 bases and 6 bases, with 18 bases remaining between them. This CDR3 is 15 amino acids long. The germline gives CDR1 SGHTA, CDR2 FQGNSA. CDR3 sequence (DNA): TGTGCCAGCAGAGACCAGGGGCGAGATAGCAATGAGCAGTTCTTC. Protein: CASRDQGRDSNEQFF.